One sample yielded the 6 T cell receptor beta chains listed below, sequenced in a study of blood T cells in healthy people across ages (dated by TCRdb to the mid-2010s). The library was obtained by 5' RACE. Reads for this sample came from an Illumina HiSeq 2500. A second PCR of 7 to 11 cycles was performed with a sample-barcoded 5' primer and a J-beta primer mix. In-frame beta chains were kept once TCRdb had trimmed the public reads at Q25 with fastp and called clones with MiXCR. Rows with a matching CDR3 protein are joined into one entry that keeps the most common DNA and genes. This sample comprises around 900,000 distinct CDR3 sequences, 29% of them detected only once. The ten largest account for around 15% of the sample. The source material was blood. The receptors shown here come from a woman older than 75 in good health.

The sample holds many counts of this clonotype. V gene TRBV25-1 combines with J gene TRBJ2-3; 7 bases are a match to TRBD1. Germline V gives CDR1 MGHDK, CDR2 SYGVNS. CDR3 size: 15 residues. J lost 2 bases, V lost 2 bases, and 4 bases had no gene match. The chain's CDR3 is CASSEPGQTTDTQYF. Here the CDR3 DNA reads TGTGCCAGCAGTGAACCGGGACAGACCACAGATACGCAGTATTTT.

The chain is built from TRBV7-2 and TRBJ2-3, with D tentatively TRBD1 (6 bases). CDR3 length: 15 amino acids. Trimming left V 4 bases short and J 6 bases short, with 17 bases between. The germline CDR1 and CDR2 sequences are SGHTA and FQGNSA. The CDR3: CASSSDRLTWDTQYF. DNA of the CDR3: TGTGCCAGCAGCTCGGACAGACTGACTTGGGATACGCAGTATTTT.

V and J are TRBV18 and TRBJ2-7; maybe TRBD1 (5 bases). V was trimmed by 4 bases and J by 3 bases, leaving 16 bases between them. Germline values: CDR1 KGHSH, CDR2 LQKENI. The CDR3 runs 15 residues. CDR3 bases: TGTGCCAGCTCACAGGGGCAGGGAACTTTCTACGAGCAGTACTTC. Protein: CASSQGQGTFYEQYF.

In this sample, this clonotype turned up many times. This rearrangement joins TRBV7-2 to TRBJ2-3; 10 bases agree with TRBD2. The CDR3 spans 18 residues. V trimming: 0 bases; J trimming: 2 bases; junction bases outside the gene matches: 8. The germline V gene has CDR1 SGHTA and CDR2 FQGNSA. CDR3 in DNA: TGTGCCAGCAGCTTAGCCCTAGCGGGGGCCGGGTCCACAGATACGCAGTATTTT. Protein sequence: CASSLALAGAGSTDTQYF.

This clonotype has a count of ten or more. V usage is TRBV5-1 and J usage is TRBJ2-7; D might be TRBD1 (6 bases). The germline CDR1 and CDR2 sequences are SGHRS and YFSETQ. The CDR3 totals 14 residues. Trimming stripped 0 bases from V and 3 bases from J, with 10 bases between. Here the CDR3 DNA reads TGCGCCAGCAGCTTGGCAGGGGACCTCTACGAGCAGTACTTC. Translating it yields CASSLAGDLYEQYF.

This clonotype was seen only a few times. V and J are TRBV20-1 and TRBJ2-7, with TRBD1 matching over 8 bases. V dropped 5 bases and J dropped 2; count of bases not matched to a gene: 14. The CDR3 contains 16 residues. CDR1 and CDR2 (germline): DFQATT, SNEGSKA (reference sequence). Here the CDR3 DNA reads TGCAGTGCTGATTCTCGGACAGGGAAATCCGCCTACGAGCAGTACTTC. Its translation: CSADSRTGKSAYEQYF.